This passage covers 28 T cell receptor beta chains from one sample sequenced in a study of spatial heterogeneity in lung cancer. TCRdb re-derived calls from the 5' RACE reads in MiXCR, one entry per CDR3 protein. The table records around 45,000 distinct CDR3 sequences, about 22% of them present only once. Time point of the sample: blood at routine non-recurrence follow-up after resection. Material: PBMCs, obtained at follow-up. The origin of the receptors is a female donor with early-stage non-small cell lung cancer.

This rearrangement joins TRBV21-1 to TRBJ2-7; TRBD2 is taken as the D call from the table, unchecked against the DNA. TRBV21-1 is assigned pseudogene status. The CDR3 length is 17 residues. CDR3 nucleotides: TGTGCCAGCAGCAATTTTAATAGCGGGGGCTTTGGCTACGAGCAGTACGTC. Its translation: CASSNFNSGGFGYEQYV.

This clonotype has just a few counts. The CDR3 DNA reads as TGTGCCAGCAGCTTAGATTATAATAGGATCGACTCCTACGAGCAGTACTTC. Its translation is CASSLDYNRIDSYEQYF. The rearrangement joins TRBV11-2 to TRBJ2-7; D not resolved. V was clipped by 0 bases and J by 0 bases, with 15 bases between them. The length of the CDR3 is 17 residues. Germline lookup yields CDR1 SGHAT and CDR2 FQNNGV.

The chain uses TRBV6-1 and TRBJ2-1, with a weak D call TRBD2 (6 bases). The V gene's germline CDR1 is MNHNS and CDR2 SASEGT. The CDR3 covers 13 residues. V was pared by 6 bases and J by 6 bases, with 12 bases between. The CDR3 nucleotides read TGTGCCAGCAGGGGACTTCAGATCAATGAGCAGTTCTTC. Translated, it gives CASRGLQINEQFF.

The CDR3 nucleotides read TGTGCCATCGTAGGGACAGTTACAGATACGCAGTATTTT. It encodes CAIVGTVTDTQYF. The V gene is TRBV10-3, the J gene TRBJ2-3; TRBD1 aligns across 7 bases. Per the germline V gene, CDR1 is ENHRY and CDR2 is SYGVKD. This CDR3 is 13 amino acids long. After removal of 8 bases from V and 3 bases from J, the junction contained 5 bases not matched to a gene.

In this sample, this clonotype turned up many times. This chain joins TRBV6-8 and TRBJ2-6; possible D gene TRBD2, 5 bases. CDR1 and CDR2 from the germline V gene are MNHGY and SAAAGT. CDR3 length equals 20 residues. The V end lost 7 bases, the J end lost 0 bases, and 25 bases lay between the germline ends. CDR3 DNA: TGTGCCAGCATTAAACGGAAACGTGGACTGTCTTCCTCTGGGGCCAACGTCCTGACTTTC. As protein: CASIKRKRGLSSSGANVLTF.

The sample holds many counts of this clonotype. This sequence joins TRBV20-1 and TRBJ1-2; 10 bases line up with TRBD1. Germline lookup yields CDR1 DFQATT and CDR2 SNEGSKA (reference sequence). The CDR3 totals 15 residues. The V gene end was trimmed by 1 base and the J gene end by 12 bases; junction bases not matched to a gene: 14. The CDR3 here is CSARVRGQGQGPHTF. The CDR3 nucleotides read TGCAGTGCTAGAGTTCGGGGGCAGGGACAGGGGCCTCACACCTTC.

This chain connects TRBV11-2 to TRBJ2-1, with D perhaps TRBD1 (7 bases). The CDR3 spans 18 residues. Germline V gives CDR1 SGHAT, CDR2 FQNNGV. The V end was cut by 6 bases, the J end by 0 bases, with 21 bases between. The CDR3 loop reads CASSSFSSGDSSYNEQFF. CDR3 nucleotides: TGTGCCAGCAGTTCATTTTCGTCGGGGGACAGCTCCTACAATGAGCAGTTCTTC.

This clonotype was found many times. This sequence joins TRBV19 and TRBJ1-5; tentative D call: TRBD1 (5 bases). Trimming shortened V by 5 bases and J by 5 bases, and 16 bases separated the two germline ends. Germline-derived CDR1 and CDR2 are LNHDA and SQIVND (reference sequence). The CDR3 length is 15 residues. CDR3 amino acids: CASSPQGLSDQPQHF. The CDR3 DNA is TGTGCCAGTAGTCCTCAGGGACTTTCGGATCAGCCCCAGCATTTT.

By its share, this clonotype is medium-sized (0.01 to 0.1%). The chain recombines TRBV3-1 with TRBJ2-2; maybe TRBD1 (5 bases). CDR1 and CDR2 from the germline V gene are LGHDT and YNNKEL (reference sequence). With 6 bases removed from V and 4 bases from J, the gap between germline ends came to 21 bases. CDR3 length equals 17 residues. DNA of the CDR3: TGTGCCAGCAGACTCCTAGACAGTGGGCCAAGCACCGGGGAGCTGTTTTTT. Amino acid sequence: CASRLLDSGPSTGELFF.

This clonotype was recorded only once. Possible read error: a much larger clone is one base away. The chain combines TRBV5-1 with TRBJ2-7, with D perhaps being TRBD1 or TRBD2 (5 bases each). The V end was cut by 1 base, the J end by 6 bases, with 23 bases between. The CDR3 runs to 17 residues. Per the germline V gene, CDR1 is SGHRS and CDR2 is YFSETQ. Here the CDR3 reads CASSLSPTGTLSAEQYF. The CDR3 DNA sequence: TGCGCCAGCAGCTTGTCCCCCACCGGGACCCTGTCTGCCGAGCAGTACTTC.

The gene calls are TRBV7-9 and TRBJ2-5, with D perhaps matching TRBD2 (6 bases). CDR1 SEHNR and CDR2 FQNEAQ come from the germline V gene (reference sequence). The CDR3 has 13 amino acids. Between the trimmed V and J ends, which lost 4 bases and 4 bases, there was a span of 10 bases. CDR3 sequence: CASSSQAGETQYF. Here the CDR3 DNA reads TGTGCCAGCAGCTCCCAAGCGGGAGAGACCCAGTACTTC.

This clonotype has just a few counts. The chain's CDR3 is CASSFPSGGADEQFF. Written as DNA, the CDR3 is TGTGCCAGCAGCTTCCCTAGCGGGGGGGCCGATGAGCAGTTCTTC. The V call is TRBV5-4, the J call TRBJ2-1; 12 bases fit TRBD2. With 2 bases clipped from V and 8 bases from J, the junction kept 5 bases outside the gene matches. The CDR3 is made up of 15 amino acids. The germline V gene encodes CDR1 SGHNT and CDR2 YYREEE (reference sequence). Based on the CDR3 plus reference TRBV5-4 and TRBJ2-1, the full variable domain is ETGVTQSPTHLIKTRGQQVTLRCSSQSGHNTVSWYQQALGQGPQFIFQYYREEENGRGNFPPRFSGLQFPNYSSELNVNALELDDSALYLCASSFPSGGADEQFFGPGTRLTVL.

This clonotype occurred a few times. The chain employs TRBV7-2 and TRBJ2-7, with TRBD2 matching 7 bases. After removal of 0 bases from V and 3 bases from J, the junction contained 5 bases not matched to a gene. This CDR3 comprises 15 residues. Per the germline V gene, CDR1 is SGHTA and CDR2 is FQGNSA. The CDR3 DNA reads TGTGCCAGCAGCTTAGCGTCAGCGGGGTTCTACGAGCAGTACTTC. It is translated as CASSLASAGFYEQYF. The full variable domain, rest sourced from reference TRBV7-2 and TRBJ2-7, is GAGVSQSPSNKVTEKGKDVELRCDPISGHTALYWYRQSLGQGLEFLIYFQGNSAPDKSGLPSDRFSAERTGGSVSTLTIQRTQQEDSAVYLCASSLASAGFYEQYFGPGTRLTVT.

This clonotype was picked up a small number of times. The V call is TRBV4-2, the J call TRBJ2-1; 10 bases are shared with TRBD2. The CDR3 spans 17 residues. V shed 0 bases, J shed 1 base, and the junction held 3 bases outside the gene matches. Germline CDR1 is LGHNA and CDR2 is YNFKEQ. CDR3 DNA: TGTGCCAGCAGCCAAGATCTGACTAGCGGGTCCTACAATGAGCAGTTCTTC. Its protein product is CASSQDLTSGSYNEQFF.

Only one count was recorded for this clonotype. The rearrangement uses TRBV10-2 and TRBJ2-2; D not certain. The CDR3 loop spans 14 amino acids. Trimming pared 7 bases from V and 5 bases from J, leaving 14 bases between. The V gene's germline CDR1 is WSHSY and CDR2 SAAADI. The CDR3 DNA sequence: TGCGCCAGCAAACAATTGACATATACCGGGGAGCTGTTTTTT. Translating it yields CASKQLTYTGELFF.

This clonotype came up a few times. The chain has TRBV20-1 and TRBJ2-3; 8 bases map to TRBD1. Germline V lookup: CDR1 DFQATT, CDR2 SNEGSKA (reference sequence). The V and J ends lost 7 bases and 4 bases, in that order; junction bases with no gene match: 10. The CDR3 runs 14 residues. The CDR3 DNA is TGCAGTGGTGAGGGACAGGCATTTTCAGATACGCAGTATTTT. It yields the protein CSGEGQAFSDTQYF.

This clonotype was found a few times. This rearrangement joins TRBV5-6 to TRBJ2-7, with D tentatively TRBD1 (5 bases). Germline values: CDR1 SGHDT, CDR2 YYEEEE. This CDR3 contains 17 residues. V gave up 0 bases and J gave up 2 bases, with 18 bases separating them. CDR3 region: CASSLDEGGASPYEQYV. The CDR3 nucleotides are TGTGCCAGCAGCTTGGACGAAGGTGGGGCCAGCCCCTACGAGCAGTACGTC.

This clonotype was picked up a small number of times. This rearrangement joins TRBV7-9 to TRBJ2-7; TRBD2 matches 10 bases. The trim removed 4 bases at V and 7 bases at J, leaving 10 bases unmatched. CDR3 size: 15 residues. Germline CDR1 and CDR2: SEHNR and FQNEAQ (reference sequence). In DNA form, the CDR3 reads TGTGCCAGCAGCTCGGGACTAGCGACCCTCGTGGAGCAGTACTTC. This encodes CASSSGLATLVEQYF.

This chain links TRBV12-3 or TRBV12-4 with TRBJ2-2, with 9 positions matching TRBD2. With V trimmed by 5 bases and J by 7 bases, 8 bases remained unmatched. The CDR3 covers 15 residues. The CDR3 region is CASSIQRGASGELFF. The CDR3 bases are TGTGCCAGCAGTATCCAGCGGGGGGCTAGCGGGGAGCTGTTTTTT.

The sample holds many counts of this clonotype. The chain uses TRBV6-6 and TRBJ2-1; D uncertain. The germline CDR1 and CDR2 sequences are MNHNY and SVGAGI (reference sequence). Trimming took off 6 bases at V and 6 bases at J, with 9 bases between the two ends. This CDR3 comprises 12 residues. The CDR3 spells CASSSVGNEQFF. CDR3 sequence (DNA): TGTGCCAGCAGCTCGGTGGGCAATGAGCAGTTCTTC.

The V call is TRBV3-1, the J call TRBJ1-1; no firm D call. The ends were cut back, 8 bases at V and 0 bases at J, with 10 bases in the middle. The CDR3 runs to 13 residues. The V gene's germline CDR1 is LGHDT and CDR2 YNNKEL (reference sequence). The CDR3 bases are TGTGCCAGCCGCCCCGGGATGAACACTGAAGCTTTCTTT. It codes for CASRPGMNTEAFF.

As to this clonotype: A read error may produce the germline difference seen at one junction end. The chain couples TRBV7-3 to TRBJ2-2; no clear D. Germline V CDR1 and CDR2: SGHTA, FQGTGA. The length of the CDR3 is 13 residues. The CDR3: CASSHIHTWELFF. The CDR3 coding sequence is TGTGCCAGCAGTCATATCCACACCTGGGAGCTGTTTTTT.

The CDR3 DNA reads as TGTGCCAGCAGCAACCGAAATCAGCCCCAGCATTTT. Residues: CASSNRNQPQHF. The rearrangement uses TRBV7-9 and TRBJ1-5; no firm D call. From germline, CDR1 is SEHNR and CDR2 FQNEAQ (reference sequence). V dropped 5 bases and J dropped 4 bases, with 6 bases sitting between them. The CDR3 runs to 12 residues.

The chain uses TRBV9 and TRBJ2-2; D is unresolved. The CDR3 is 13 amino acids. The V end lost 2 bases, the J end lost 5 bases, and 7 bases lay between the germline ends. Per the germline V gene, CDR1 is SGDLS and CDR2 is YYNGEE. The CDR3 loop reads CASSVTRTGELFF. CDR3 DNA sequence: TGTGCCAGCAGCGTCACAAGAACCGGGGAGCTGTTTTTT.

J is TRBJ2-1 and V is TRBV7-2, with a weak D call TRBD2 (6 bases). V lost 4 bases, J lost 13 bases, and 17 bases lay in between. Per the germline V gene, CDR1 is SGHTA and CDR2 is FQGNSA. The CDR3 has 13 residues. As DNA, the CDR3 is TGTGCCAGCAGCTGGGGGGAGACGGGTCGTCAGTTCTTC. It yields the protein CASSWGETGRQFF.

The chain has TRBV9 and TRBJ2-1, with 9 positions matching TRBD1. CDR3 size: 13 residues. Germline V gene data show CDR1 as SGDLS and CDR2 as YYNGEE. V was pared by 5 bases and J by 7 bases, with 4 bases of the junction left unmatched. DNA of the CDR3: TGTGCCAGCAGGAGACAGGGGGGGAATGAGCAGTTCTTC. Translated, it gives CASRRQGGNEQFF.

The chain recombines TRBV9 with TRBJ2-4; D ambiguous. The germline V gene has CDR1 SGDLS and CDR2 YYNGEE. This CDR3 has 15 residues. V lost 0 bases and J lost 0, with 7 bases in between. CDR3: CASSVEGLAKNIQYF. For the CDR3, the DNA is TGTGCCAGCAGCGTAGAAGGGCTAGCCAAAAACATTCAGTACTTC.

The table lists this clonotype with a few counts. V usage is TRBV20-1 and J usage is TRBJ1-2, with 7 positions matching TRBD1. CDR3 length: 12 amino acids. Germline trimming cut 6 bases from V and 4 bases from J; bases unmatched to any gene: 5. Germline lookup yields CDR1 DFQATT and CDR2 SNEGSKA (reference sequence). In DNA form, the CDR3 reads TGCAGTGCCACGGGACAGCTCTATGGCTACACCTTC. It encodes CSATGQLYGYTF.